One and the same sample provided the 23 T cell receptor beta chains below, sequenced in a study of OX40 agonist ivuxolimab in advanced cancers. TCRdb's table, derived via immunoSEQ multiplex PCR, lists solely in-frame clones and lacks some. The sample includes tens of thousands of clones, over 75% of them seen just once. This material consisted of CD4+ or CD8+ T cells sorted from blood, taken in a trial of the OX40 agonist ivuxolimab. The receptors were sampled from an adult with an advanced solid tumor such as melanoma, head and neck, liver or kidney cancer.

The chain carries TRBV5-4 and TRBJ1-4; TRBD1 might be the D (5 bases). Trimming removed 3 bases at V and 4 bases at J, with 13 bases between. This CDR3 is built from 15 residues. Germline values: CDR1 SGHNT, CDR2 YYREEE (reference sequence). This CDR3 reads CASSWGRGGNEKLFF. The CDR3 DNA is TGTGCCAGCAGCTGGGGACGGGGTGGTAATGAAAAACTGTTTTTT.

This chain uses TRBV18 with TRBJ1-5, with 12 nucleotides matching TRBD1. The J segment lost 2 bases and the V segment lost 3 bases, leaving 8 bases of the junction unmatched. The CDR3 is made up of 18 amino acids. The germline gives CDR1 KGHSH, CDR2 LQKENI. This chain's CDR3 is CASSPTGTGGGGNQPQHF. The CDR3 nucleotides read TGTGCCAGCTCACCCACCGGGACAGGGGGCGGAGGCAATCAGCCCCAGCATTTT.

The chain is built from TRBV4-2 and TRBJ1-2, with D possibly matching TRBD1 (6 bases). Trimming took 4 bases from V and 7 from J, leaving 22 bases between them. CDR1 and CDR2 (germline): LGHNA, YNFKEQ. The CDR3 runs to 16 residues. The CDR3 bases are TGTGCCAGCAGCCGGTTGGGGGGGGGCGAGAGAGGTGGCTACACCTTC. It codes for CASSRLGGGERGGYTF.

The chain carries TRBV19 and TRBJ1-6, with D tentatively TRBD1 (5 bases). The CDR3 has 15 residues. Germline loops: CDR1 LNHDA, CDR2 SQIVND (reference sequence). V shed 5 bases and J shed 10 bases, with 18 bases lying between them. CDR3 amino acids: CASSPQIGDGSPLHF. Written as DNA, the CDR3 is TGTGCCAGTAGTCCCCAAATTGGGGACGGATCACCCCTCCACTTT.

The chain joins TRBV5-8 to TRBJ2-1, with 13 bases lining up with TRBD2. J gave up 9 bases and V 4 bases, and 10 bases lay outside the gene matches. CDR3 length: 16 residues. The germline CDR1 and CDR2 sequences are SGHTS and YDEGEE. The chain's CDR3 is CASSPGTSGAIFEQFF. DNA of the CDR3: TGTGCCAGCAGCCCGGGGACTAGCGGGGCCATTTTTGAGCAGTTCTTC.

The chain couples TRBV30 to TRBJ1-1; 9 bases are shared with TRBD1. This CDR3 is 11 amino acids long. After removal of 3 bases from V and 12 bases from J, the junction contained 5 bases not matched to a gene. Germline values: CDR1 GTSNPN, CDR2 SVGIG (reference sequence). CDR3 DNA sequence: TGTGCCTGGAGACGGGACAGGGAAACTTTCTTT. Encoded protein: CAWRRDRETFF.

The rearrangement links TRBV7-9 to TRBJ2-7, with 7 bases fitting TRBD1. The V and J ends lost 5 bases and 5 bases, in that order; junction bases with no gene match: 9. Per germline, CDR1 SEHNR and CDR2 FQNEAQ (reference sequence). The CDR3 contains 14 residues. The CDR3: CASSTRQGSDEQYF. Here the CDR3 DNA reads TGTGCCAGCAGCACAAGACAGGGCAGCGACGAGCAGTACTTC. Variable domain in full (rest from reference TRBV7-9 and TRBJ2-7): DTGVSQNPRHKITKRGQNVTFRCDPISEHNRLYWYRQTLGQGPEFLTYFQNEAQLEKSRLLSDRFSAERPKGSFSTLEIQRTEQGDSAMYLCASSTRQGSDEQYFGPGTRLTVT.

The CDR3 bases are TGTGCCAGTAGTGCATCCCGTGGACAGGGGAGCTCCTACGAGCAGTACTTC. Translated, it gives CASSASRGQGSSYEQYF. J is TRBJ2-7 and V is TRBV19; 9 nucleotides agree with TRBD1. This CDR3 is 17 amino acids long. Trimming removed 5 bases from V and 0 bases from J; junction bases left unmatched: 11. Per the germline V gene, CDR1 is LNHDA and CDR2 is SQIVND (reference sequence).

The J gene is TRBJ2-1, the V gene TRBV10-3; D is unclear. V was cut by 0 bases and J by 8 bases, with 17 bases left in between. Germline loops: CDR1 ENHRY, CDR2 SYGVKD. The CDR3 loop spans 16 amino acids. Here the CDR3 reads CAISESNPSAGDEQFF. The CDR3 region has the DNA TGTGCCATCAGTGAGTCGAATCCGAGTGCAGGAGATGAGCAGTTCTTC.

J is TRBJ1-1 and V is TRBV2; D not certain. CDR1 is SNHLY, CDR2 FYNNEI, per germline. This CDR3 spans 13 amino acids. Trimming stripped 0 bases from V and 9 bases from J, with 11 bases between. CDR3: CASSEAGVRKAFF. The DNA of the CDR3 is TGTGCCAGCAGTGAAGCTGGGGTTCGAAAAGCTTTCTTT.

The chain employs TRBV5-8 and TRBJ2-4; D ambiguous. The CDR3 is 15 residues long. Germline CDR1 is SGHTS and CDR2 is YDEGEE. Trimming took 0 bases from V and 0 from J, leaving 7 bases between them. The CDR3 protein is CASSLVTLAKNIQYF. The DNA of the CDR3 is TGTGCCAGCAGCTTGGTTACTTTAGCCAAAAACATTCAGTACTTC.

The V and J genes are TRBV10-3 and TRBJ2-2, with 10 bases lining up with TRBD2. J lost 4 bases, V lost 8 bases, and 25 bases had no gene match. This CDR3 spans 21 amino acids. The germline gives CDR1 ENHRY, CDR2 SYGVKD. DNA of the CDR3: TGTGCCATCCCCGGAGGGCCCCCCCATGGTAGCGGGGGGTTGATCACCGGGGAGCTGTTTTTT. Translated, it gives CAIPGGPPHGSGGLITGELFF.

The genes are TRBV18 and TRBJ1-1; unclear D gene. Trimming removed 8 bases from V and 0 bases from J, with 10 bases in between. Germline V gene sequence: CDR1 KGHSH, CDR2 LQKENI. This CDR3 spans 13 amino acids. DNA of the CDR3: TGTGCCAGCCAACCTACCATGAACACTGAAGCTTTCTTT. It yields the protein CASQPTMNTEAFF.

V usage is TRBV2 and J usage is TRBJ1-1; D not resolved. Germline V CDR1 and CDR2: SNHLY, FYNNEI. The ends were cut back, 7 bases at V and 4 bases at J, with 4 bases in the middle. CDR3 length equals 10 residues. CDR3 coding DNA: TGTGCCAGCATGATCACTGAAGCTTTCTTT. Translating it yields CASMITEAFF.

The rearrangement links TRBV6-1 to TRBJ1-1; tentative D call: TRBD1 (6 bases). Trimming removed 2 bases from V and 3 bases from J, with 13 bases in between. Germline values: CDR1 MNHNS, CDR2 SASEGT. The CDR3 covers 15 residues. The CDR3 nucleotides read TGTGCCAGCAGTGAATATAGGGGGGGGGACACTGAAGCTTTCTTT. This translates into CASSEYRGGDTEAFF.

This clone has a single count. J is TRBJ1-6 and V is TRBV19; a weak D match, TRBD1 (5 bases). The CDR3 runs 14 residues. CDR1 and CDR2 (germline): LNHDA, SQIVND (reference sequence). Trimming took off 1 base at V and 9 bases at J, with 10 bases between the two ends. The DNA of the CDR3 is TGTGCCAGTAGTATAGCAGGGATCGGTTCACCCCTCCACTTT. Its protein is CASSIAGIGSPLHF.

The table lists this clone with a count of one. The chain links TRBV5-1 to TRBJ1-1; D gene ambiguous. Germline lookup yields CDR1 SGHRS and CDR2 YFSETQ. The CDR3 extends over 13 amino acids. Deletions cut 0 bases from V and 1 base from J, with 4 bases between. This CDR3 is CASSLGANTEAFF. The CDR3, as DNA: TGCGCCAGCAGCTTGGGGGCGAACACTGAAGCTTTCTTT.

This clone was seen only a few times. V is TRBV5-1 and J is TRBJ1-3, with 10 bases aligning to TRBD1. Germline V gives CDR1 SGHRS, CDR2 YFSETQ. The CDR3 covers 16 residues. V trimming: 0 bases; J trimming: 6 bases; junction bases outside the gene matches: 6. CDR3 in DNA: TGCGCCAGCAGCTTGGATCCGGGGACAGGGGTAAACACCATATATTTT. It codes for CASSLDPGTGVNTIYF. The full variable domain, in which reference TRBV5-1 and TRBJ1-3 provide the parts outside the CDR3, is KAGVTQTPRYLIKTRGQQVTLSCSPISGHRSVSWYQQTPGQGLQFLFEYFSETQRNKGNFPGRFSGRQFSNSRSEMNVSTLELGDSALYLCASSLDPGTGVNTIYFGEGSWLTVV.

The rearrangement joins TRBV30 to TRBJ2-3; TRBD1 matches 8 bases. V trimming: 7 bases; J trimming: 3 bases; junction bases outside the gene matches: 9. CDR1 GTSNPN and CDR2 SVGIG come from the germline V gene (reference sequence). The CDR3 extends over 14 amino acids. Here the CDR3 DNA reads TGTGCCTCCTCGAGGACAGGGTCTACAGATACGCAGTATTTT. Its protein is CASSRTGSTDTQYF.

This chain connects TRBV14 to TRBJ1-5; D ambiguous. Germline V gene sequence: CDR1 SGHDN, CDR2 FVKESK. V lost 4 bases and J lost 7, with 11 bases in between. The CDR3 is 13 amino acids. CDR3 residues: CASSLTHLQPQHF. The CDR3 DNA reads TGTGCCAGCAGCCTGACCCATCTCCAGCCCCAGCATTTT.

The chain uses TRBV5-1 and TRBJ1-2, with D maybe TRBD1 (6 bases). This CDR3 spans 15 amino acids. Germline-derived CDR1 and CDR2 are SGHRS and YFSETQ. V gave up 0 bases and J gave up 4 bases, with 13 bases separating them. The CDR3 is CASSLGDTLIYGYTF. The DNA of the CDR3 is TGCGCCAGCAGCTTGGGGGACACCCTGATCTATGGCTACACCTTC.

The chain links TRBV2 to TRBJ1-1; no firm D call. The CDR3 has 13 residues. Trimming shortened V by 6 bases and J by 1 base, and 9 bases separated the two germline ends. Germline V gene data show CDR1 as SNHLY and CDR2 as FYNNEI. The CDR3 spells CASSSLENTEAFF. The CDR3 region has the DNA TGTGCCAGCAGCTCGCTGGAGAACACTGAAGCTTTCTTT.

The V and J genes are TRBV6-7 and TRBJ1-3; TRBD1 aligns across 7 bases. TRBV6-7 belongs to the ORF category, with a function that is uncertain. With V trimmed by 4 bases and J by 2 bases, 5 bases remained unmatched. This CDR3 is 15 amino acids long. Written as DNA, the CDR3 is TGTGCCAGCAGTTCCCTAACAGGGGCTGGAAACACCATATATTTT. Protein sequence: CASSSLTGAGNTIYF.